Listed here is a single T cell receptor (beta chain). This clonotype has only a few counts. Its antigen remains undetermined. Base qualities are not at hand, and no much larger clone is one base apart. The data originate from a study of CD8 T cells in ankylosing spondylitis (dated by TCRdb to 2017 to 2019). Background for the entire study: The study set out to find disease-linked TCR variants by profiling T cell receptor beta repertoires in ankylosing spondylitis patients and healthy donors. In total, the full study cohort was made up of about 110 healthy donors and approximately 27 ankylosing spondylitis patients. Peripheral blood was sampled, and synovial fluid was also collected from ankylosing spondylitis patients.

Sequencing used an Illumina HiSeq 2500. Quantitative 5'-RACE with molecular barcodes was used to prepare TCR beta libraries. In the original analysis: To identify disease-linked TCR variants, a new computational method was used, one built on a probabilistic model of VDJ rearrangement. TCRdb redid the processing of the public reads, applying fastp at Q25 and MiXCR, and retained in-frame beta chains. Rows with a matching CDR3 protein are joined into one entry that keeps the most common DNA and genes. TCRdb, not the original authors, processed these V and J calls. This sample lists around 770,000 distinct CDR3 sequences; under 20% were detected once. The ten largest clones add up to 15% to 20% of the sample. General findings and caveats noted by the study authors: Blood from ankylosing spondylitis patients appeared to be characterized by a TCR beta motif made up of under ten highly homologous amino acid variants. According to the report, matched synovial fluid samples from ankylosing spondylitis patients were significantly enriched for the disease-linked clones. The disease-linked clones had a CD8+ phenotype and were found at relatively low frequencies in peripheral blood. Some motif variants had previously been reported in the synovial fluid and blood of reactive arthritis patients, which suggests shared mechanisms of disease initiation.

The CDR3 contains 16 residues, cysteine and phenylalanine counted. Only the CDR3 portion is preserved as DNA: 48 bases, with reading frame beginning at the first base. Looking up the germline V gene (reference sequence) yields CDR1 LGHDT and CDR2 YNNKEL. Relative to germline, V is 0 bases shorter and J is 4 bases shorter, with 13 bases between their ends. The clonotype was recovered from a male donor with ankylosing spondylitis. The sequence links TRBV3-1 to TRBJ1-3, with the D gene too uncertain to name. The source material was blood, either unsorted or a sorted T cell fraction (not recorded which). The CDR3 protein is CASSQDRAQPGNTIYF. The DNA sequence is TGTGCCAGCAGCCAAGATAGGGCTCAACCCGGAAACACCATATATTTT. Extended through the reference TRBV3-1 and TRBJ1-3 proteins, this CDR3 yields the full variable domain: DTAVSQTPKYLVTQMGNDKSIKCEQNLGHDTMYWYKQDSKKFLKIMFSYNNKELIINETVPNRFSPKSPDKAHLNLHINSLELGDSAVYFCASSQDRAQPGNTIYFGEGSWLTVV.